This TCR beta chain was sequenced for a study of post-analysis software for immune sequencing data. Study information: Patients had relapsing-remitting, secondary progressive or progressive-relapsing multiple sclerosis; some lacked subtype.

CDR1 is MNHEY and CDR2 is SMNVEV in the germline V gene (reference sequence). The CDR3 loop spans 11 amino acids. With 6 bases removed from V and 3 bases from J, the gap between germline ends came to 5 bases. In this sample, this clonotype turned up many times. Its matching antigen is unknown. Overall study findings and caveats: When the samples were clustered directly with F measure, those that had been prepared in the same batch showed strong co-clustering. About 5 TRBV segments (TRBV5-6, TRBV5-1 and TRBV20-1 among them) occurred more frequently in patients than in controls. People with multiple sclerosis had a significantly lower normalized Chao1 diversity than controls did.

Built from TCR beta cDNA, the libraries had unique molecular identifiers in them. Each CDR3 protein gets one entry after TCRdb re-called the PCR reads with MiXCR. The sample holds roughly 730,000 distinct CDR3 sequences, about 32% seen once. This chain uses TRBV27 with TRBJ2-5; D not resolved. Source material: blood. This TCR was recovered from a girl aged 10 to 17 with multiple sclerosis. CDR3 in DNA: TGTGCCAGCAGAAGAGAAGAGACCCAGTACTTC. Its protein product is CASRREETQYF.